This T cell receptor (beta chain) derives from a study of shared clonotypes between healthy human individuals. Background on the study: The plates for each donor numbered three CD4 naive, three CD4 memory, two CD8 naive and one CD8 memory. Study findings and constraints: It was expected that sequencing depth would affect clonotype sharing among donors.

This CDR3 comprises 17 residues. Germline trimming cut 3 bases from V and 3 bases from J; bases unmatched to any gene: 11. Germline lookup yields CDR1 LGHNA and CDR2 YSLEER. The naive CD8 fraction comprised CD45RO-negative cells positively selected for CCR7 and excluded terminally differentiated effector memory CD45RA+ cells. The donors were all Caucasian adults (living in Nashville, Tennessee). This table comes from immunoSEQ multiplex PCR, and its TCRdb copy is limited to in-frame clones, with some not included. Of roughly 2,000,000 clones listed, about 94% are singletons. In the case of this clone: Its antigen is still unknown.

Sequencing was carried out using naive CD8+ T cells from PBMCs. This clonotype was sampled from a man younger than 35 in good health. Some clones in this sample may be carry-over from other donors' samples. The chain uses TRBV4-3 and TRBJ1-3; 7 positions match TRBD1. CDR3 loop: CASSQDFDREVGNTIYF. In DNA form, the CDR3 reads TGCGCCAGCAGCCAGGATTTCGACAGGGAGGTTGGAAACACCATATATTTT.